This TCR beta chain stems from a study of CD8 T cells in ankylosing spondylitis. Findings of the study overall: Reactive arthritis synovial fluid and blood previously showed some of these motif variants. Typical of ankylosing spondylitis blood, it appeared, was a TCR beta motif of several highly homologous variants. The authors reported significant enrichment of disease-linked clones in matched ankylosing spondylitis synovial fluid.

Libraries for TCR beta were made by quantitative 5'-RACE with molecular barcodes. TCRdb reprocessed the 5' RACE reads via MiXCR and lists one record per CDR3 protein. The data show 350,000 to 550,000 distinct CDR3 sequences, with approximately 26% seen just once and 0.89% held by the top ten. Concerning this clonotype: Its antigen is unidentified.

CDR3 length: 15 amino acids. Trimming took off 6 bases at V and 9 bases at J, with 21 bases between the two ends. The germline V gene encodes CDR1 LGHNT and CDR2 FRNRAP. The rearrangement links TRBV12-5 to TRBJ2-1; possibly TRBD2 for D (6 bases). The sample was blood, either unsorted or a sorted T cell fraction (not recorded which). This receptor was obtained from a male donor with ankylosing spondylitis. The CDR3 region is CASGHPRGTAAEQFF. The CDR3 DNA sequence: TGTGCTAGTGGCCACCCTCGAGGGACTGCGGCTGAGCAGTTCTTC. Drawing the rest from reference TRBV12-5 and TRBJ2-1, the complete variable domain is DARVTQTPRHKVTEMGQEVTMRCQPILGHNTVFWYRQTMMQGLELLAYFRNRAPLDDSGMPKDRFSAEMPDATLATLKIQPSEPRDSAVYFCASGHPRGTAAEQFFGPGTRLTVL.